These T cell receptor beta chains were read from a single sample in a study of CD4 T cells in relation to SARS-CoV-2 and coronaviruses. No antigen has been assigned to these receptors. Sequenced by immunoSEQ multiplex PCR; TCRdb stores in-frame clones only, minus some. The data contain roughly 10,000 clones, over 65% of them singletons. The sequenced sample was CD4+ T cells from PBMCs, cultured in vitro. The source of these receptors is a human donor in good health. CDR3s include the opening cysteine and the closing phenylalanine or tryptophan. The order of the fields is V gene, J gene, D gene, clone size, CDR3 protein, CDR3 DNA. The D gene is left open where the match is weak. Size values are once, few and many counts, or a class for expanded clones, and some rows have none.

V gene: TRBV6-4; J gene: TRBJ2-2; D gene: TRBD1; clone size: few; CDR3 protein: CASSPRTGFGELFF; CDR3 DNA: TGTGCCAGCAGCCCTCGGACAGGGTTCGGGGAGCTGTTTTTT
V gene: TRBV7-6; J gene: TRBJ2-5; D gene: TRBD1; clone size: NA; CDR3 protein: CASSPSGTGVKETQYF; CDR3 DNA: TGTGCCAGCAGCCCTTCCGGGACAGGGGTAAAAGAGACCCAGTACTTC
V gene: TRBV6-2/TRBV6-3; J gene: TRBJ2-7; D gene: TRBD2; clone size: NA; CDR3 protein: CASSPPGLHYEQYF; CDR3 DNA: TGTGCCAGCAGCCCCCCGGGACTACACTACGAGCAGTACTTC
V gene: TRBV7-2; J gene: TRBJ2-7; D gene: NA; clone size: NA; CDR3 protein: CASSPVGGRGGGQYF; CDR3 DNA: TGTGCCAGTAGCCCGGTCGGCGGCAGGGGTGGAGGGCAGTACTTC
V gene: TRBV29-1; J gene: TRBJ1-2; D gene: NA; clone size: NA; CDR3 protein: CSVEDQASGYTF; CDR3 DNA: TGCAGCGTTGAAGATCAGGCTAGTGGCTACACCTTC
V gene: TRBV3-1/TRBV3-2; J gene: TRBJ1-1; D gene: NA; clone size: NA; CDR3 protein: CASSQDGDIGAFF; CDR3 DNA: TGTGCCAGCAGCCAAGATGGTGACATCGGGGCTTTCTTT
V gene: TRBV5-1; J gene: TRBJ1-3; D gene: TRBD1; clone size: NA; CDR3 protein: CASSLAGTDSGNTIYF; CDR3 DNA: TGCGCCAGCAGCTTGGCCGGGACAGACTCTGGAAACACCATATATTTT
V gene: TRBV19; J gene: TRBJ1-3; D gene: NA; clone size: NA; CDR3 protein: CASSPQVGSSGNTIYF; CDR3 DNA: TGTGCCAGTAGTCCCCAAGTTGGTAGCTCTGGAAACACCATATATTTT
V gene: TRBV6-6; J gene: TRBJ1-5; D gene: NA; clone size: NA; CDR3 protein: CASSSHGRDNQPQHF; CDR3 DNA: TGTGCCAGCAGTTCTCATGGACGGGACAATCAGCCCCAGCATTTT
V gene: TRBV9; J gene: TRBJ2-3; D gene: TRBD1; clone size: once; CDR3 protein: CASSETGGQLDTQYF; CDR3 DNA: TGTGCCAGCAGCGAGACAGGGGGCCAATTAGATACGCAGTATTTT
V gene: TRBV4-3; J gene: TRBJ1-2; D gene: NA; clone size: NA; CDR3 protein: CASSQDRAGKGYGYTF; CDR3 DNA: TGCGCCAGCAGCCAAGATCGGGCAGGGAAAGGCTATGGCTACACCTTC
V gene: TRBV5-1; J gene: TRBJ1-4; D gene: NA; clone size: NA; CDR3 protein: CASSLGASSEKLFF; CDR3 DNA: TGCGCCAGCAGCTTGGGTGCGTCCTCTGAAAAACTGTTTTTT
V gene: TRBV20-1; J gene: TRBJ1-4; D gene: NA; clone size: NA; CDR3 protein: CSGAEHEKLFF; CDR3 DNA: TGCAGTGGGGCAGAGCATGAAAAACTGTTTTTT
V gene: TRBV27; J gene: TRBJ2-7; D gene: TRBD2; clone size: once; CDR3 protein: CASSQLPQLAGFSYEQYF; CDR3 DNA: TGTGCCAGCAGCCAACTACCGCAACTAGCGGGATTCTCCTACGAGCAGTACTTC
V gene: TRBV5-6; J gene: TRBJ2-7; D gene: TRBD1; clone size: NA; CDR3 protein: CASSSTGRYEQYF; CDR3 DNA: TGTGCCAGCAGCTCGACAGGGCGCTACGAGCAGTACTTC
V gene: TRBV14; J gene: TRBJ2-1; D gene: NA; clone size: NA; CDR3 protein: CASSQFNEQFF; CDR3 DNA: TGTGCCAGCAGCCAGTTCAATGAGCAGTTCTTC
V gene: TRBV6-2/TRBV6-3; J gene: TRBJ1-4; D gene: NA; clone size: NA; CDR3 protein: CASSLDRRASTNEKLFF; CDR3 DNA: TGTGCCAGCAGTTTGGATCGCAGGGCGTCGACTAATGAAAAACTGTTTTTT
V gene: TRBV5-4; J gene: TRBJ2-2; D gene: TRBD2; clone size: NA; CDR3 protein: CASSPPGLAGEGGELFF; CDR3 DNA: TGTGCCAGCAGCCCTCCGGGACTAGCGGGAGAAGGCGGGGAGCTGTTTTTT
V gene: TRBV5-6; J gene: TRBJ1-2; D gene: NA; clone size: few; CDR3 protein: CASSLARGARGYTF; CDR3 DNA: TGTGCCAGCAGCTTGGCGAGGGGAGCACGGGGCTACACCTTC
V gene: TRBV7-3; J gene: TRBJ2-2; D gene: NA; clone size: few; CDR3 protein: CASSSQDWNTGELFF; CDR3 DNA: TGTGCCAGCAGCTCCCAGGACTGGAACACCGGGGAGCTGTTTTTT
V gene: TRBV10-3; J gene: TRBJ2-2; D gene: NA; clone size: NA; CDR3 protein: CAISPRGDAGELFF; CDR3 DNA: TGTGCCATCAGTCCTAGGGGGGATGCCGGGGAGCTGTTTTTT
V gene: TRBV6-5; J gene: TRBJ2-3; D gene: NA; clone size: NA; CDR3 protein: CASRSSTDTQYF; CDR3 DNA: TGTGCCAGCAGATCTAGCACAGATACGCAGTATTTT
V gene: TRBV12-5; J gene: TRBJ1-1; D gene: NA; clone size: NA; CDR3 protein: CASGLGTWQNTEAFF; CDR3 DNA: TGTGCTAGTGGTTTGGGTACTTGGCAGAACACTGAAGCTTTCTTT